This is a list of T cell receptor beta chains from one sample in a study of blood T cell repertoires in COVID-19. Generated by immunoSEQ multiplex PCR, the TCRdb table keeps only in-frame clones and is missing some. The sample contains over 80,000 clones, approximately 86% of which appear only once. The sequenced sample consisted of peripheral blood. These receptors were collected from a man aged 65-85 years with acute or convalescent COVID-19. CDR3s include the opening cysteine and the closing phenylalanine or tryptophan. D genes are given only for firm matches.

len	v_gene	d_gene	j_gene	CDR3aa
18	TRBV7-8	-	TRBJ1-5	CASSSQDPGQGSNQPQHF
14	TRBV7-9	-	TRBJ1-6	CASSLQGYNSPLHF
14	TRBV14	-	TRBJ1-1	CASSPRPGYTEAFF
12	TRBV7-9	-	TRBJ2-5	CASSKSGETQYF
15	TRBV5-1	-	TRBJ2-3	CASSLIARATDTQYF
14	TRBV5-1	-	TRBJ2-5	CASSLKLGEETQYF
17	TRBV25-1	TRBD2	TRBJ2-1	CASSESTTSGDHNEQFF
13	TRBV10-3	TRBD1	TRBJ2-7	CAISEGQVYEQYF
16	TRBV7-2	TRBD2	TRBJ2-7	CASSLVVAGISYEQYF
15	TRBV9	-	TRBJ1-2	CASSVDPEPSYGYTF
17	TRBV6-2/TRBV6-3	-	TRBJ1-3	CASSEYGQSLSGNTIYF
15	TRBV11-2	TRBD1	TRBJ1-2	CASSYSDRGDYGYTF
15	TRBV25-1	TRBD1	TRBJ2-7	CASSARDRATYEQYF
13	TRBV18	TRBD1	TRBJ1-2	CASSPGTDYGYTF
15	TRBV18	TRBD1	TRBJ2-2	CASSLQGQSTGELFF
15	TRBV27	-	TRBJ2-1	CASSPTGFSYNEQFF
16	TRBV28	TRBD1	TRBJ2-3	CASRRTGTAATDTQYF
15	TRBV5-5	-	TRBJ2-2	CASSLQGVDTGELFF
13	TRBV12-3/TRBV12-4	-	TRBJ2-1	CASSPSRNGEQFF
12	TRBV9	-	TRBJ2-3	CASSSRGDTQYF
16	TRBV18	TRBD1	TRBJ2-7	CASSPPGQGRPYEQYF
14	TRBV3-1/TRBV3-2	TRBD1	TRBJ1-5	CASSLTGSNQPQHF
15	TRBV5-3	-	TRBJ2-2	CAPPGRGSNTGELFF
13	TRBV29-1	-	TRBJ2-2	CSGRGANTGELFF
15	TRBV28	-	TRBJ2-2	CASRGGGSNTGELFF